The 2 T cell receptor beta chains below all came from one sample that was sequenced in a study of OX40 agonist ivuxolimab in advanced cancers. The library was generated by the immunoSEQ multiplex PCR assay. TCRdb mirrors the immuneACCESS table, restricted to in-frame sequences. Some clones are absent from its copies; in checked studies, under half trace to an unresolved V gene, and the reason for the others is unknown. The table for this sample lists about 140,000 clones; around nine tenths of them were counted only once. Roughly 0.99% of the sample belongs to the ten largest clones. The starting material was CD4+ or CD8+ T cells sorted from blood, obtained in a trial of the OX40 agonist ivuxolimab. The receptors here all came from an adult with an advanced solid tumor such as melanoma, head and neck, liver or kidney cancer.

CDR3 sequence reads: CASSLVEASGETQYF. The CDR3 coding sequence is TGTGCCAGCAGCTTAGTAGAAGCTAGCGGGGAGACCCAGTACTTC. The chain joins TRBV7-9 to TRBJ2-5, with 8 positions matching TRBD2. This CDR3 spans 15 amino acids. The V gene end was trimmed by 1 base and the J gene end by 5 bases; junction bases not matched to a gene: 6. CDR1 SEHNR and CDR2 FQNEAQ come from the germline V gene (reference sequence).

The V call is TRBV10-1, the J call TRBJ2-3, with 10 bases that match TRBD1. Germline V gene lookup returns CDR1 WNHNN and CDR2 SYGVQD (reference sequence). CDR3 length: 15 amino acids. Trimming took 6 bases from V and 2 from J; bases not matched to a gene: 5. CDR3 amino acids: CASSPGTGDTDTQYF. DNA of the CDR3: TGCGCCAGCAGCCCCGGGACAGGGGACACAGATACGCAGTATTTT.